Below, 28 T cell receptor beta chains from the same sample are listed, as sequenced in a study of blood T cells in healthy people across ages. A second about 7 to 12 cycle PCR used barcoded and J-beta primers. TCRdb re-called the 5' RACE reads with MiXCR, one entry per CDR3 protein. The sample contains around 1.5 million distinct CDR3 sequences, 42% of which appear only once. What was sequenced was blood. The receptors were gathered from a woman aged 18-35 years in good health.

With regard to this clonotype: This sequence may be a read error, since a much larger clone differs from it by one base. The rearrangement uses TRBV10-3 and TRBJ2-7; TRBD2 might be the D (5 bases). The length of the CDR3 is 15 residues. The germline CDR1 and CDR2 sequences are ENHRY and SYGVKD. V was cut by 6 bases and J by 5 bases, with 20 bases left in between. The CDR3 protein is CAIREDLQRTHEQYF. CDR3 DNA: TGTGCCATCAGAGAGGACTTGCAGAGAACCCACGAGCAGTACTTC.

This clonotype occurred a few times. The chain has TRBV27 and TRBJ1-6, with TRBD1 as a possible D gene (5 bases). CDR3 length: 17 residues. The germline V and J ends were trimmed by 6 bases and 2 bases, with 17 bases remaining between them. Germline V CDR1 and CDR2: MNHEY, SMNVEV (reference sequence). The CDR3 DNA reads TGTGCCAGCAGGGACACAGATCATGGTACCTATAATTCACCCCTCCACTTT. This codes for CASRDTDHGTYNSPLHF.

The table lists this clonotype with a count of one. V and J are TRBV20-1 and TRBJ2-3, with 7 nucleotides matching TRBD2. In germline, CDR1 is DFQATT, CDR2 SNEGSKA (reference sequence). The CDR3 extends over 13 amino acids. After removal of 5 bases from V and 10 bases from J, the junction contained 12 bases not matched to a gene. This chain's CDR3 is CSALRGSSGAQYF. CDR3 bases: TGCAGTGCTCTTCGGGGGTCTAGCGGTGCGCAGTATTTT.

This sequence joins TRBV20-1 and TRBJ2-5; D perhaps matches TRBD1 (6 bases). Germline loops: CDR1 DFQATT, CDR2 SNEGSKA (reference sequence). This CDR3 spans 13 amino acids. The V end lost 5 bases, the J end lost 4 bases, and 14 bases lay between the germline ends. CDR3 sequence reads: CSALSGVGETQYF. Here the CDR3 DNA reads TGCAGTGCTCTTTCAGGGGTCGGAGAGACCCAGTACTTC.

The V gene is TRBV7-6, the J gene TRBJ1-2; D is undetermined. The CDR3 contains 14 residues. V lost 4 bases to trimming and J lost 4 bases, with 13 bases between them. Germline V gene sequence: CDR1 SGHVS, CDR2 FNYEAQ. This CDR3 is CASSSDTLGYGYTF. The DNA for the CDR3 is TGTGCCAGCAGCTCCGACACCCTGGGCTATGGCTACACCTTC.

This clonotype turned up a few times. V and J are TRBV10-3 and TRBJ1-2, with D possibly TRBD1 on 5 matching bases. CDR3 size: 12 residues. Germline loops: CDR1 ENHRY, CDR2 SYGVKD. Trimming stripped 10 bases from V and 4 bases from J, with 13 bases between. The CDR3 reads CATPGLGYGYTF. In nucleotides, the CDR3 is TGTGCCACCCCGGGGCTCGGCTATGGCTACACCTTC.

This clonotype appeared a few times. The chain carries TRBV5-1 and TRBJ1-2; D is unclear. The CDR3 has 13 residues. V lost 3 bases and J lost 8, with 14 bases in between. Per germline, CDR1 SGHRS and CDR2 YFSETQ. The CDR3 DNA reads as TGCGCCAGCAGCTCCTCAGATTTAGGAGGCTACACCTTC. This sequence encodes CASSSSDLGGYTF.

A single count supports this clonotype. The CDR3 DNA is TGTGCCAGCTCACCACCTGGAGCGGCCCGGCAGTTCTTC. Encoded protein: CASSPPGAARQFF. V usage is TRBV18 and J usage is TRBJ2-1; possible D gene TRBD2, 5 bases. The V gene's germline CDR1 is KGHSH and CDR2 LQKENI. Trimming cost V 0 bases and J 12 bases, with 12 bases left between them. The CDR3 contains 13 residues.

The V gene is TRBV2, the J gene TRBJ2-2; TRBD2 might be the D (6 bases). The CDR3 length is 16 residues. Germline V CDR1 and CDR2: SNHLY, FYNNEI. The V gene lost 1 base and the J gene lost 2 bases, with 11 bases spanning the gap. The CDR3 DNA is TGTGCCAGCAGTGAAGTTCCAGCGGGCAACACCGGGGAGCTGTTTTTT. Translating gives CASSEVPAGNTGELFF.

The chain combines TRBV20-1 with TRBJ1-6; weak D call: TRBD1 (5 bases). This CDR3 region has 11 residues. Germline CDR1 is DFQATT and CDR2 is SNEGSKA (reference sequence). Trimming removed 7 bases from V and 8 bases from J, with 9 bases in between. As DNA, the CDR3 is TGCAGTGTGCAGGGTGATTCACCCCTCCACTTT. Protein: CSVQGDSPLHF.

The chain couples TRBV6-1 to TRBJ1-1; a weak D match, TRBD1 (6 bases). V was cut by 2 bases and J by 10 bases, with 11 bases left in between. The CDR3 extends over 12 amino acids. Germline V lookup: CDR1 MNHNS, CDR2 SASEGT. CDR3 in DNA: TGTGCCAGCAGTGAATATGGACAGCGAGCTTTCTTT. This codes for CASSEYGQRAFF.

The chain combines TRBV4-1 with TRBJ2-3; 7 bases fit TRBD2. Germline CDR1 is MGHRA and CDR2 is YSYEKL. CDR3 length: 16 amino acids. V lost 4 bases, J lost 4 bases, and 11 bases stayed unmatched. The CDR3 sequence: CASSRGLVGGADTQYF. In DNA form, the CDR3 reads TGCGCCAGCAGCCGAGGACTAGTCGGAGGGGCAGATACGCAGTATTTT.

The J gene is TRBJ1-4, the V gene TRBV20-1, with a weak D call TRBD1 (6 bases). The V end was cut by 0 bases, the J end by 5 bases, with 25 bases between. Germline V gives CDR1 DFQATT, CDR2 SNEGSKA (reference sequence). CDR3 length equals 19 residues. The CDR3 spells CSARDPALSGGQGNEKLFF. In DNA form, the CDR3 reads TGCAGTGCTAGAGATCCTGCCCTGTCGGGGGGGCAGGGGAATGAAAAACTGTTTTTT.

CDR3 coding DNA: TGCAGCGTTTCGACTAGCGGGGGACCCTACGAGCAGTACTTC. Translated, it gives CSVSTSGGPYEQYF. The V call is TRBV29-1, the J call TRBJ2-7, with 12 bases identical to TRBD2. CDR3 length: 14 residues. V lost 5 bases and J lost 2; bases outside the gene matches: 4. Germline CDR1 is SQVTM and CDR2 is ANQGSEA.

This clonotype was seen more than once but under ten times. This chain connects TRBV4-1 to TRBJ1-1, with 9 nucleotides matching TRBD1. CDR1 is MGHRA and CDR2 is YSYEKL in the germline V gene. V lost 0 bases and J lost 5; bases outside the gene matches: 7. This CDR3 has 16 residues. Here the CDR3 DNA reads TGCGCCAGCAGCCAAGATCACGGACAGGGGAGGACTGAAGCTTTCTTT. The encoded protein is CASSQDHGQGRTEAFF.

This chain joins TRBV14 and TRBJ1-2, with D hard to call. The CDR3 spans 15 residues. Trimming took 4 bases from V and 8 from J, leaving 20 bases between them. CDR1 and CDR2 (germline): SGHDN, FVKESK. CDR3 in DNA: TGTGCCAGCAGCCTAATAAACGGAGCAGGAGGGGGCTACACCTTC. Translating it yields CASSLINGAGGGYTF.

The chain links TRBV27 to TRBJ2-7; D call uncertain. Germline-derived CDR1 and CDR2 are MNHEY and SMNVEV (reference sequence). Trimming removed 5 bases at V and 0 bases at J, with 14 bases between. This CDR3 has 15 amino acids. The CDR3 protein is CASSPLGQSSYEQYF. In nucleotides, the CDR3 is TGTGCCAGCAGTCCTCTAGGCCAGAGCTCCTACGAGCAGTACTTC.

This rearrangement joins TRBV12-3 or TRBV12-4 to TRBJ2-1; the match to TRBD2 covers 12 bases. This CDR3 comprises 19 residues. Unmatched junction bases numbered 11, after V lost 5 bases and J lost 0 bases. The CDR3 coding sequence is TGTGCCAGCAGTGTCCGACTAGCGGGGGCCCTGAGCTCCTACAATGAGCAGTTCTTC. As protein: CASSVRLAGALSSYNEQFF.

This clonotype was detected only a few times. The rearrangement joins TRBV7-9 to TRBJ2-5; D possibly corresponds to TRBD1 (6 bases). There are 12 residues in the CDR3. Trimming pared 6 bases from V and 5 bases from J, leaving 10 bases between. Germline values: CDR1 SEHNR, CDR2 FQNEAQ (reference sequence). The DNA for the CDR3 is TGTGCCAGCAGGGACAGCGTGGAGACCCAGTACTTC. As protein: CASRDSVETQYF.

The chain has TRBV4-1 and TRBJ2-1; D remains ambiguous. This CDR3 has 16 amino acids. Germline-derived CDR1 and CDR2 are MGHRA and YSYEKL. V dropped 1 base and J dropped 10 bases, with 20 bases sitting between them. The CDR3 nucleotides are TGCGCCAGCAGCCAAGGCCTGGGCGAAAGCTCCTACGAGCAGTTCTTC. Its translation: CASSQGLGESSYEQFF.

This chain joins TRBV20-1 and TRBJ2-7; a possible D gene is TRBD2 (6 bases). The DNA end favors TRBJ2-5, so the J call may be wrong. CDR1 and CDR2 from the germline V gene are DFQATT and SNEGSKA (reference sequence). CDR3 length: 14 amino acids. The CDR3 DNA follows: TGCAGTGCTATAGGTCCCAGCGGGCAAGAGACCCAGTACTTC. Its protein is CSAIGPSGQETQYF.

The genes are TRBV29-1 and TRBJ1-3; D is unclear. The germline gives CDR1 SQVTM, CDR2 ANQGSEA. The CDR3 is made up of 12 amino acids. Trimming removed 8 bases from V and 1 base from J, with 9 bases in between. CDR3: CSIVSSGNTIYF. DNA for the CDR3: TGCAGCATTGTAAGTTCTGGAAACACCATATATTTT.

As to this clonotype: This could be a read error, since a much larger clone is one nucleotide away. The chain carries TRBV12-3 or TRBV12-4 and TRBJ2-1, with a weak D call TRBD2 (6 bases). The last part of the DNA fits TRBJ2-7 better; the J call may be wrong. The CDR3 runs to 13 residues. The CDR3 reads CASSSGLRNEQYF. CDR3 nucleotides: TGTGCCAGCAGTAGCGGGCTTCGCAATGAGCAGTACTTC.

CDR3 region: CASSLAGAGLSSYEQYF. The CDR3 region has the DNA TGCGCCAGCAGCTTGGCCGGAGCGGGCCTGAGCTCCTACGAGCAGTACTTC. The chain employs TRBV5-1 and TRBJ2-7, with a tentative D call TRBD2 (6 bases). Germline-derived CDR1 and CDR2 are SGHRS and YFSETQ. This CDR3 contains 17 residues. The V and J ends lost 0 bases and 0 bases respectively, with 16 bases between them.

The chain has TRBV27 and TRBJ2-3; 9 nucleotides match TRBD2. Trimming at V came to 5 bases and at J to 2 bases, leaving 11 bases not matched to a gene. This CDR3 comprises 17 residues. Germline V CDR1 and CDR2: MNHEY, SMNVEV (reference sequence). The CDR3 DNA is TGTGCCAGCAGTCCCCCCTGGGCTAGCGGGAACACAGATACGCAGTATTTT. Amino acids: CASSPPWASGNTDTQYF.

The genes are TRBV11-2 and TRBJ2-7; 10 bases agree with TRBD1. The V segment lost 2 bases and the J segment 4 bases; nucleotides outside the gene matches: 8. The CDR3 runs 16 residues. From germline, CDR1 is SGHAT and CDR2 FQNNGV. The CDR3 DNA is TGTGCCAGCAGCTTATTGGGGACAGGGGAGGGGTACGAGCAGTACTTC. This gives the protein CASSLLGTGEGYEQYF.

The table lists this clonotype with a few counts. The gene calls are TRBV5-1 and TRBJ2-7, with D possibly TRBD1 on 6 matching bases. CDR3 length equals 14 residues. V gave up 0 bases and J gave up 2 bases, with 9 bases separating them. Germline values: CDR1 SGHRS, CDR2 YFSETQ. The CDR3 DNA is TGCGCCAGCAGCTTGGAGGGGGTTACCTACGAGCAGTACTTC. This translates into CASSLEGVTYEQYF.

The chain has TRBV11-1 and TRBJ2-7; D remains unclear. Germline-derived CDR1 and CDR2 are SGHAT and FQDESV (reference sequence). This CDR3 is 15 amino acids long. Trimming left V 2 bases short and J 0 bases short, with 11 bases between. The CDR3 region has the DNA TGTGCCAGCAGCTTACTGTCGGGCAACTCCTACGAGCAGTACTTC. It translates to CASSLLSGNSYEQYF.